This T cell receptor (beta chain) originates from a study of T cell responses to AZD1222 COVID-19 vaccine. Study observations and caveats: The donors showed a predominance of white British ancestry and of females, with possible underestimation of clonal diversity. The study found vaccine-associated CD4 TCRs spanning spike, dominant at 160-218 and 743-854.

Regarding this clone: Its antigen is still unknown.

The repertoire was sequenced with immunoSEQ multiplex PCR; TCRdb's copy has only in-frame clones and lacks some. The sample shows fewer than 130,000 clones, roughly 92% of them seen only once. Sequences were derived from peripheral blood, sampled 28 days after the second AZD1222 dose. The sequence derives from an adult who received the AZD1222 COVID-19 vaccine.

CDR3 bases: TGTGCCAGCAGTATGGACAGACGACTACGCACAGATACGCAGTATTTT. Its protein product is CASSMDRRLRTDTQYF. The rearrangement links TRBV27 to TRBJ2-3; D might be TRBD1 (6 bases). From germline, CDR1 is MNHEY and CDR2 SMNVEV (reference sequence). The CDR3 is made up of 16 amino acids. Between the trimmed V and J ends, which lost 5 bases and 1 base, there was a span of 16 bases.